This TCR beta chain was identified in a study of cytomegalovirus exposure and HLA in healthy donors. Study-wide context: Membership in the Caucasian-associated ancestry cluster was found for 81% of nearly 400 genotyped donors. Study outcomes and limitations: Generally TCR sequences proved uncommon, though certain public TCRs appeared in numerous donors.

The PCR contained 60 Vbeta and 13 Jbeta primers. Authors' data handling: A later analysis counted approximately 88 million unique TCR beta chains, 9.5 million to 13 million shared. Method: immunoSEQ multiplex PCR; TCRdb's copy keeps in-frame clones and lacks some. V and J calls and clone size follow that table, whereas D and trimming were derived from the DNA. This table has 180,000 or so clones, 65% to 85% appearing once. Sampled while nominally healthy, donors likely had unrecorded immune exposures. The CDR3 length is 16 residues. V gave up 4 bases and J gave up 11 bases, with 24 bases separating them. The germline V gene encodes CDR1 SSHAT and CDR2 FNYEAQ (reference sequence). A remark on this clone: What it binds is unknown.

Material for sequencing was PBMCs. This receptor was obtained from a girl aged 10-17 years in good health and CMV-seropositive. The chain recombines TRBV7-7 with TRBJ1-5; perhaps TRBD1 as D (5 bases). CDR3 coding DNA: TGTGCCAGCAGCTCCCTTCGCGGGACCCCGAGACGCGCCCAGCATTTT. Its protein product is CASSSLRGTPRRAQHF.